This TCR beta chain was captured by sequencing in a study of shared clonotypes between healthy human individuals. For the study at large: Contributing individuals were a couple of females and a few males aged 18 to 49.

Germline V gene sequence: CDR1 SQVTM, CDR2 ANQGSEA. There are 13 residues in the CDR3. V was pared by 4 bases and J by 4 bases, with 11 bases between. A deep-level run was used for the assay. Genomic DNA belonging to each subset was distributed in equal measure over several immunoSEQ plates. The authors' processing: With immunoSEQ giving junction-only sequences and no quality scores, filtering differed. The repertoire was sequenced with immunoSEQ multiplex PCR; TCRdb's copy has only in-frame clones and lacks some. V and J calls and clone size are given by that table; D and trimming were obtained from the DNA. The sample holds approximately 530,000 clones, roughly 95% seen once.

What was sequenced was naive CD4+ T cells sorted from blood. Subset meaning: CD45RA+ positively selected. The chain combines TRBV29-1 with TRBJ2-1, with no clear D. The clonotype comes from a woman younger than 45 in good health. The CDR3 nucleotides read TGCAGCGTTGCCTTGGGCCCGTACAATGAGCAGTTCTTC. Translated, it gives CSVALGPYNEQFF.